In this sample, the clone carrying this TCR beta chain turned up a few times. Its cognate antigen is unknown. The library targeted TCRbeta and was prepared with unique molecular identifiers. Via MiXCR, TCRdb re-called the PCR reads, giving one row per CDR3 protein. The data show a few hundred thousand distinct CDR3 sequences, approximately 30% seen once. These data originate in a study of T-cell reconstitution after alpha-beta-depleted transplantation in children. Study-wide findings and caveats: By about two months after transplant, alpha-beta T cells reportedly arose from several hundred graft clones that had expanded. T-cell counts and diversity at one year post-transplant came mainly from newly produced T cells. Where some patients showed high TCRbeta diversity at day 60, it came from recipient T cells and thymic progenitors that had survived.

The length of the CDR3 is 16 residues. Germline V lookup: CDR1 SGHTA, CDR2 FQGTGA. Trimming pared 5 bases from V and 3 bases from J, leaving 18 bases between. This sequence joins TRBV7-3 and TRBJ2-3; a weak D match, TRBD2 (6 bases). The sample was PBMCs, taken before TCRalphabeta/CD19-depleted stem cell transplant. The source is a boy younger than two with Wiskott-Aldrich syndrome, due to receive a stem cell transplant. CDR3 bases: TGTGCCAGCAGCCCCGGGAACGGGAGAGAGACAGATACGCAGTATTTT. Encoded protein: CASSPGNGRETDTQYF.